This T cell receptor beta chain originates from a study of molecular identifiers for immune sequencing clone quantification. Across the whole study: Replicate RNA from roughly 18,000 or 92,000 naive CD8 T cells formed five aliquots; four were sequenced.

Sequencing libraries of naive CD8 cells derived from approximately 20,000 to 1,000,000 sorted cells with 10%, 30% or 50% RNA. This clonotype was observed once. The antigen is undetermined. A read error may explain this, as a much larger clone is one base away. The conserved final phenylalanine or tryptophan is absent from the CDR3, which likely points to a read error. General study findings and limits: Over 98% of CMV-specific effector molecules, but under 1% of naive ones, were in clones above 20 copies.

This CDR3 spans 16 amino acids. The ends lost 0 bases at V and 2 bases at J; junction bases unmatched: 6. CDR1 and CDR2 from the germline V gene are DFQATT and SNEGSKA (reference sequence). Methods described previously were used for bulk TCR libraries, and listed TCR primers were applied. From the PCR reads, TCRdb called clonotypes with MiXCR, one entry per CDR3 protein. The repertoire holds some 59,000 distinct CDR3 sequences, approximately 25% seen once, with 1.9% in the top ten. The source is a human donor in good health. Some libraries in this study had Jurkat cell RNA spiked in. The chain recombines TRBV20-1 with TRBJ2-3; 9 nucleotides agree with TRBD2. The sequenced material came from naive CD8+ T cells from blood, with Jurkat cell RNA spiked in. Subset indicated: FACS-sorted CD8+CD4-CCR7+CD45RA+ naive T cells. The CDR3 is CSARDPAGGPTDTQYL. The CDR3 DNA follows: TGCAGTGCTAGAGATCCAGCGGGGGGCCCCACAGATACGCAGTATCTT.